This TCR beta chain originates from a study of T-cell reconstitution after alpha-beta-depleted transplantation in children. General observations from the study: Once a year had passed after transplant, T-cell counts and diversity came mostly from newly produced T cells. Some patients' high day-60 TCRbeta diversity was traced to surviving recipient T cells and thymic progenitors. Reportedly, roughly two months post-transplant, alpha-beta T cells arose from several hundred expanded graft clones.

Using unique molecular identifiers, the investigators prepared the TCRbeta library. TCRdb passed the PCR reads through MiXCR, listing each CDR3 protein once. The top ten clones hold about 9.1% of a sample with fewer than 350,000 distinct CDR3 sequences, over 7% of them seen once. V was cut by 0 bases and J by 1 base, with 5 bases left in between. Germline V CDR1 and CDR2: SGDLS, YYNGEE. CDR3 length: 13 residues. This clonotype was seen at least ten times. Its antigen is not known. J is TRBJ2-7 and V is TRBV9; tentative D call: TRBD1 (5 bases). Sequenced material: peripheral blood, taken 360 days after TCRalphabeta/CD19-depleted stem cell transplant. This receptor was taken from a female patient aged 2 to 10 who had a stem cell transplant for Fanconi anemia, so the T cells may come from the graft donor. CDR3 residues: CASSVAGSYEQYF. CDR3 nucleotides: TGTGCCAGCAGCGTAGCAGGGTCCTACGAGCAGTACTTC.